Presented here are 9 T cell receptor beta chains from one specimen sequenced in a study of T cells in tuberculosis. Noted time point: new active TB diagnosis, blood taken before or within 7 days of starting treatment. The repertoire was sequenced with immunoSEQ multiplex PCR; TCRdb's copy has only in-frame clones and lacks some. The data hold some 49,000 clones, with around 96% observed a single time. Material: PBMCs, obtained at tuberculosis diagnosis. The receptors originated from an adult with tuberculosis.

The chain has TRBV5-1 and TRBJ1-2; D possibly corresponds to TRBD1 (6 bases). Germline CDR1 and CDR2: SGHRS and YFSETQ. The CDR3 totals 15 residues. V lost 5 bases to trimming and J lost 0 bases, with 14 bases between them. CDR3 DNA: TGCGCCAGCAGTTCAGGGGAGTTAGCTAACTATGGCTACACCTTC. This sequence encodes CASSSGELANYGYTF.

This chain uses TRBV7-8 with TRBJ2-2; weak D call: TRBD1 (6 bases). V was cut by 4 bases and J by 4 bases, with 13 bases left in between. This CDR3 has 15 amino acids. Germline V CDR1 and CDR2: SGHVS, FQNEAQ. The CDR3 DNA reads TGTGCCAGCAGCTGGACAGAGGTCTCCACCGGGGAGCTGTTTTTT. Translation gives CASSWTEVSTGELFF.

This chain connects TRBV7-2 to TRBJ1-2; perhaps TRBD1 as D (5 bases). Trimming cost V 10 bases and J 4 bases, with 28 bases left between them. Germline CDR1 SGHTA, CDR2 FQGNSA. CDR3 length: 17 amino acids. The CDR3 sequence: CAIPTVRSWGTGYGYTF. The CDR3 bases are TGTGCCATCCCGACAGTCCGGTCATGGGGTACTGGCTATGGCTACACCTTC.

The chain carries TRBV7-6 and TRBJ1-1; possible D gene TRBD1, 5 bases. With 5 bases removed from V and 4 bases from J, the gap between germline ends came to 11 bases. The CDR3 extends over 13 amino acids. Germline V gives CDR1 SGHVS, CDR2 FNYEAQ. In nucleotides, the CDR3 is TGTGCCAGCAGCCCGACGGGGGTCACTGAAGCTTTCTTT. Translating gives CASSPTGVTEAFF.

The V call is TRBV4-3, the J call TRBJ1-5; D is unresolved. V dropped 0 bases and J dropped 6 bases, with 9 bases sitting between them. Germline-derived CDR1 and CDR2 are LGHNA and YSLEER. CDR3 length: 14 residues. This CDR3 reads CASSQDYSGQPQHF. DNA for the CDR3: TGCGCCAGCAGCCAAGATTATTCGGGTCAGCCCCAGCATTTT.

DNA of the CDR3: TGTGCCAGTAGTTTAATCGGGAGACGAGGGACCGGGGAGCTGTTTTTT. This encodes CASSLIGRRGTGELFF. The chain combines TRBV19 with TRBJ2-2; D possibly corresponds to TRBD2 (6 bases). The CDR3 has 16 amino acids. Germline values: CDR1 LNHDA, CDR2 SQIVND (reference sequence). Between the trimmed V and J ends, which lost 5 bases and 5 bases, there was a span of 18 bases.

This sequence joins TRBV7-2 and TRBJ2-7; D is ambiguous. CDR1 is SGHTA, CDR2 FQGNSA, per germline. Trimming stripped 3 bases from V and 2 bases from J, with 14 bases between. The CDR3 has 15 residues. For the CDR3, the DNA is TGTGCCAGCAGCTTGTGGCGGCAAAAAGCCTACGAGCAGTACTTC. Its translation: CASSLWRQKAYEQYF.

The genes are TRBV5-1 and TRBJ2-7; TRBD1 agrees at 8 bases. Germline assignment: CDR1 SGHRS and CDR2 YFSETQ. The CDR3 extends over 18 amino acids. The ends lost 4 bases at V and 1 base at J; junction bases unmatched: 16. The CDR3 DNA reads as TGCGCCAGCAGCCCCGGACAGGGAAAGAATTTATTATCCTACGAGCAGTACTTC. Translating it yields CASSPGQGKNLLSYEQYF.

This chain connects TRBV6-6 to TRBJ1-5; D is uncertain. V was cut by 5 bases and J by 2 bases, with 16 bases left in between. This CDR3 is built from 16 residues. Germline CDR1 and CDR2: MNHNY and SVGAGI (reference sequence). CDR3: CASSDYSVLGNQPQHF. The CDR3, as DNA: TGTGCCAGCAGTGACTACTCCGTGCTAGGCAATCAGCCCCAGCATTTT.